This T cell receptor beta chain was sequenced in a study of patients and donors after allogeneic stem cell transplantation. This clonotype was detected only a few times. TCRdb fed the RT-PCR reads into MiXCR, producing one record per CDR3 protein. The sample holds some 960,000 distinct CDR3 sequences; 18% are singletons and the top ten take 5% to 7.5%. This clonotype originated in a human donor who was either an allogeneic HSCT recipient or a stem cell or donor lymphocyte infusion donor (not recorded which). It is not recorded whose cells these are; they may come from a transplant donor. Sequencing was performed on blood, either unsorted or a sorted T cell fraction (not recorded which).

The CDR3 loop reads CASSPKGLREQYF. The CDR3 DNA is TGTGCCAGCAGTCCGAAGGGGCTGAGGGAGCAGTACTTC. The chain couples TRBV27 to TRBJ2-7, with D possibly being TRBD1 (5 bases). This CDR3 region has 13 residues. V was trimmed by 5 bases and J by 7 bases, leaving 15 bases between them. CDR1 MNHEY and CDR2 SMNVEV come from the germline V gene (reference sequence).